Shown below are 30 T cell receptor beta chains from a single sample sequenced in a study of Ad26.COV2.S vaccination and SARS-CoV-2 variants (dated by TCRdb to the early 2020s). The treatment or condition label here, explained by the study, means: approximately 18 received Ad26.COV2.S at low or high dose, single or two shots; 5 received placebo; per-sample allocation not given. For vaccine and placebo recipients, the sequenced repertoires came from samples collected on day 63 after the first injection. The library relied on the immunoSEQ multiplex PCR assay. TCRdb obtained this table from immuneACCESS and retained in-frame rearrangements with V and J assigned. These tables miss some clones; where compared with another copy, unresolved V genes account for less than half of the shortfall, and the remainder is unexplained. For this sample the table gives about 680,000 clones, of which approximately 88% were detected only once. The ten most abundant clones make up about 1.5% of the sample.

The source was peripheral blood, collected in a trial of Ad26.COV2.S vaccine versus placebo. These receptors were collected from a person aged 18-65 years who received the Ad26.COV2.S COVID-19 vaccine or a placebo.

V gene TRBV7-8 combines with J gene TRBJ2-7; 9 bases are a match to TRBD2. J gave up 7 bases and V 5 bases, and 3 bases lay outside the gene matches. The CDR3 runs 12 residues. The germline V gene has CDR1 SGHVS and CDR2 FQNEAQ. The CDR3 loop reads CASSVGLAEQYF. In DNA form, the CDR3 reads TGTGCCAGCAGCGTGGGACTAGCAGAGCAGTACTTC.

The CDR3 coding sequence is TGTGCCAGCAGCGTAGGAGGAGGGTTAGACAATGAGCAGTTCTTC. It codes for CASSVGGGLDNEQFF. The rearrangement uses TRBV9 and TRBJ2-1; D may be TRBD2 (6 bases). Germline CDR1 and CDR2: SGDLS and YYNGEE. Between the trimmed V and J ends, which lost 0 bases and 5 bases, there was a span of 12 bases. The CDR3 extends over 15 amino acids.

J is TRBJ2-1 and V is TRBV7-2; TRBD2 matches at 12 bases. J was trimmed by 7 bases and V by 1 base; bases with no gene match: 2. This CDR3 region has 15 residues. From germline, CDR1 is SGHTA and CDR2 FQGNSA. The CDR3 DNA reads TGTGCCAGCAGCTTAGATCTAGCGGGAGGGAATGAGCAGTTCTTC. This sequence encodes CASSLDLAGGNEQFF.

In its sample, this clone was seen once. The chain couples TRBV2 to TRBJ1-5, with D possibly being TRBD1 (6 bases). V lost 6 bases and J lost 5, with 11 bases in between. Germline CDR1 and CDR2: SNHLY and FYNNEI. CDR3 length: 13 residues. CDR3 loop: CASSVQGYQPQHF. DNA for the CDR3: TGTGCCAGCAGCGTTCAGGGGTATCAGCCCCAGCATTTT.

The chain uses TRBV2 and TRBJ1-5; 7 nucleotides match TRBD1. The V segment lost 6 bases and the J segment 0 bases; nucleotides outside the gene matches: 5. The length of the CDR3 is 15 residues. Per germline, CDR1 SNHLY and CDR2 FYNNEI. CDR3 residues: CASRRDRYSNQPQHF. The CDR3, as DNA: TGTGCCAGCAGAAGGGACAGATATAGCAATCAGCCCCAGCATTTT.

This chain uses TRBV27 with TRBJ2-2; perhaps D is TRBD1 or TRBD2 (5 bases each). Germline V CDR1 and CDR2: MNHEY, SMNVEV (reference sequence). The CDR3 has 12 residues. The ends were cut back, 3 bases at V and 7 bases at J, with 6 bases in the middle. The CDR3 protein is CASSLGDGELFF. In nucleotides, the CDR3 is TGTGCCAGCAGTTTGGGGGACGGGGAGCTGTTTTTT.

The chain combines TRBV24-1 with TRBJ2-3, with TRBD2 identical over 8 bases. V was clipped by 4 bases and J by 2 bases; unmatched bases: 10. The germline gives CDR1 KGHDR, CDR2 SFDVKD. The CDR3 totals 17 residues. The CDR3 is CATSETRGGGSTDTQYF. The CDR3 bases are TGTGCCACCAGTGAGACCCGAGGCGGGGGGTCCACAGATACGCAGTATTTT.

This clone was picked up one time. V and J are TRBV30 and TRBJ2-7, with 11 positions matching TRBD1. In germline, CDR1 is GTSNPN, CDR2 SVGIG (reference sequence). Trimming took 3 bases from V and 5 from J; bases not matched to a gene: 6. The CDR3 is made up of 14 amino acids. Here the CDR3 DNA reads TGTGCCTGGAGCCAGGACAGGGGGCGGCACGAGCAGTACTTC. Its protein is CAWSQDRGRHEQYF.

The chain employs TRBV5-6 and TRBJ2-7; a weak D match, TRBD2 (6 bases). V was cut by 4 bases and J by 5 bases, with 16 bases left in between. Germline loops: CDR1 SGHDT, CDR2 YYEEEE. The CDR3 extends over 14 amino acids. The CDR3 nucleotides read TGTGCCAGCAGCCCGGAGGGACGCAGTCACGAGCAGTACTTC. Translating gives CASSPEGRSHEQYF.

The chain carries TRBV5-6 and TRBJ2-1; D unclear. The V gene lost 6 bases and the J gene lost 0 bases, with 16 bases spanning the gap. The length of the CDR3 is 16 residues. Per germline, CDR1 SGHDT and CDR2 YYEEEE. CDR3 region: CASTPGVSSSYNEQFF. Written as DNA, the CDR3 is TGTGCCAGCACCCCCGGTGTTTCGAGCTCCTACAATGAGCAGTTCTTC.

The CDR3, as DNA: TGTGCCTGGAGTGTCACACGCGGTACGCAGTATTTT. Amino acid sequence: CAWSVTRGTQYF. This chain links TRBV30 with TRBJ2-3; D is ambiguous. Germline V CDR1 and CDR2: GTSNPN, SVGIG (reference sequence). V lost 0 bases and J lost 8, with 9 bases in between. This CDR3 comprises 12 residues.

The gene calls are TRBV15 and TRBJ2-7, with 8 bases that match TRBD2. The V gene end was trimmed by 3 bases and the J gene end by 4 bases; junction bases not matched to a gene: 11. CDR3 length: 16 amino acids. Germline V gene sequence: CDR1 LNHNV, CDR2 YYDKDF (reference sequence). CDR3 loop: CATSSATGTRAYEQYF. In DNA, the CDR3 is TGTGCCACCAGCAGCGCTACCGGGACTAGAGCTTACGAGCAGTACTTC.

The chain employs TRBV18 and TRBJ2-3, with 8 bases that match TRBD2. The V segment lost 2 bases and the J segment 1 base; nucleotides outside the gene matches: 14. This CDR3 is built from 19 residues. Germline V gene data show CDR1 as KGHSH and CDR2 as LQKENI. Here the CDR3 reads CASSPTPSLGAGGTDTQYF. CDR3 coding DNA: TGTGCCAGCTCACCAACGCCTTCTCTAGGAGCGGGAGGCACAGATACGCAGTATTTT.

The chain joins TRBV18 to TRBJ2-3, with 11 bases lining up with TRBD2. Germline values: CDR1 KGHSH, CDR2 LQKENI. The CDR3 totals 16 residues. The V and J ends lost 3 bases and 0 bases, in that order; junction bases with no gene match: 2. CDR3 region: CASSPRTSGSTDTQYF. Written as DNA, the CDR3 is TGTGCCAGCTCACCTCGGACTAGCGGGAGCACAGATACGCAGTATTTT.

This clone was observed once. This rearrangement joins TRBV7-8 to TRBJ2-7, with D perhaps TRBD1 or TRBD2 (5 bases each). Trimming shortened V by 5 bases and J by 2 bases, and 13 bases separated the two germline ends. This CDR3 comprises 14 residues. Germline V gene sequence: CDR1 SGHVS, CDR2 FQNEAQ. CDR3 bases: TGTGCCAGCAGCAATCTCCGGGGACCCTACGAGCAGTACTTC. Its translation is CASSNLRGPYEQYF. Complete variable domain (other parts from reference TRBV7-8 and TRBJ2-7): GAGVSQSPRYKVAKRGQDVALRCDPISGHVSLFWYQQALGQGPEFLTYFQNEAQLDKSGLPSDRFFAERPEGSVSTLKIQRTQQEDSAVYLCASSNLRGPYEQYFGPGTRLTVT.

The count of this clone is one. The rearrangement uses TRBV30 and TRBJ1-1; D is ambiguous. The CDR3 contains 12 residues. CDR1 is GTSNPN and CDR2 is SVGIG in the germline V gene (reference sequence). Trimming shortened V by 5 bases and J by 3 bases, and 10 bases separated the two germline ends. The CDR3 here is CAWGPRDTEAFF. In nucleotides, the CDR3 is TGTGCCTGGGGACCCCGGGACACTGAAGCTTTCTTT.

The V and J genes are TRBV5-4 and TRBJ2-3, with 8 nucleotides matching TRBD2. Per germline, CDR1 SGHNT and CDR2 YYREEE (reference sequence). V dropped 1 base and J dropped 4; count of bases not matched to a gene: 5. The CDR3 totals 15 residues. The CDR3 sequence: CASSLNGGASDTQYF. The CDR3 nucleotides are TGTGCCAGCAGCTTGAACGGGGGGGCGTCAGATACGCAGTATTTT.

The rearrangement uses TRBV30 and TRBJ2-1, with D unresolved. The V gene's germline CDR1 is GTSNPN and CDR2 SVGIG (reference sequence). The CDR3 has 12 amino acids. Trimming removed 1 base from V and 3 bases from J, with 4 bases in between. The CDR3 reads CAWSGFYNEQFF. The CDR3 DNA reads as TGTGCCTGGAGTGGCTTCTACAATGAGCAGTTCTTC.

Points on this clone: This specimen includes other DNA sequences encoding the same CDR3. V usage is TRBV7-2 and J usage is TRBJ2-7, with 8 bases that match TRBD2. The germline CDR1 and CDR2 sequences are SGHTA and FQGNSA. CDR3 length: 14 amino acids. With V trimmed by 1 base and J by 1 base, 0 bases remained unmatched. In DNA form, the CDR3 reads TGTGCCAGCAGCTTAGTAGCGGGATCCTACGAGCAGTACTTC. It translates to CASSLVAGSYEQYF.

The table lists this clone with a few counts. V and J are TRBV27 and TRBJ1-2, with D unresolved. CDR3 length equals 13 residues. CDR1 and CDR2 (germline): MNHEY, SMNVEV (reference sequence). V lost 3 bases and J 2 bases, leaving 7 bases between the germline ends. The CDR3 loop reads CASSLNGNYGYTF. The CDR3 bases are TGTGCCAGCAGTTTGAACGGGAACTATGGCTACACCTTC.

The V and J genes are TRBV4-3 and TRBJ2-2; 7 positions match TRBD1. Germline CDR1 and CDR2: LGHNA and YSLEER. With V trimmed by 1 base and J by 0 bases, 5 bases remained unmatched. This CDR3 comprises 17 residues. The CDR3 sequence is CASSQATGVANTGELFF. The CDR3 DNA reads as TGCGCCAGCAGCCAAGCTACAGGGGTTGCGAACACCGGGGAGCTGTTTTTT.

The chain is built from TRBV6-5 and TRBJ1-4; D remains unclear. The germline V gene encodes CDR1 MNHEY and CDR2 SVGAGI. The CDR3 sequence is 13 residues long. Trimming pared 7 bases from V and 2 bases from J, leaving 8 bases between. CDR3: CASNGFTNEKLFF. The CDR3 DNA reads TGTGCCAGCAACGGGTTTACTAATGAAAAACTGTTTTTT.

The chain is built from TRBV19 and TRBJ2-1; TRBD2 matches at 12 bases. From germline, CDR1 is LNHDA and CDR2 SQIVND (reference sequence). The CDR3 length is 19 residues. With 0 bases clipped from V and 3 bases from J, the junction kept 9 bases outside the gene matches. The CDR3 protein is CASSIDGRTSGTLYNEQFF. The CDR3, as DNA: TGTGCCAGTAGTATAGATGGTCGGACTAGCGGGACCCTCTACAATGAGCAGTTCTTC.

The chain links TRBV5-6 to TRBJ2-1, with TRBD2 identical over 8 bases. The germline CDR1 and CDR2 sequences are SGHDT and YYEEEE. The J segment lost 10 bases and the V segment lost 2 bases, leaving 20 bases of the junction unmatched. CDR3 length: 18 amino acids. CDR3 protein: CASSFMVPGTREENEQFF. The CDR3 DNA is TGTGCCAGCAGCTTTATGGTTCCCGGGACTAGGGAGGAAAACGAGCAGTTCTTC.

The chain has TRBV7-6 and TRBJ2-1; TRBD2 matches at 9 bases. CDR1 and CDR2 (germline): SGHVS, FNYEAQ. CDR3 length: 17 residues. V lost 7 bases, J lost 6 bases, and 16 bases stayed unmatched. The chain's CDR3 is CASTPTVGAGGGNEQFF. The CDR3 DNA is TGTGCCAGCACCCCTACGGTCGGAGCGGGGGGAGGCAATGAGCAGTTCTTC.

This clone was counted once. CDR3 sequence (DNA): TGTGCCAGCAGCGCGGGGACAGGCGGGTACGAGCAGTACTTC. This translates into CASSAGTGGYEQYF. This sequence joins TRBV11-2 and TRBJ2-7, with 8 bases aligning to TRBD1. The CDR3 sequence is 14 residues long. Germline CDR1 reads SGHAT; CDR2 reads FQNNGV. Trimming removed 5 bases from V and 4 bases from J; junction bases left unmatched: 7.

J is TRBJ2-1 and V is TRBV5-1; 8 bases line up with TRBD1. This CDR3 has 15 amino acids. Germline V gene data show CDR1 as SGHRS and CDR2 as YFSETQ. After removal of 4 bases from V and 2 bases from J, the junction contained 5 bases not matched to a gene. The CDR3 spells CASSTLDRAYNEQFF. CDR3 nucleotides: TGCGCCAGCAGCACCCTGGACAGGGCCTACAATGAGCAGTTCTTC. Using reference TRBV5-1 and TRBJ2-1 for the parts outside the CDR3, the full variable domain is KAGVTQTPRYLIKTRGQQVTLSCSPISGHRSVSWYQQTPGQGLQFLFEYFSETQRNKGNFPGRFSGRQFSNSRSEMNVSTLELGDSALYLCASSTLDRAYNEQFFGPGTRLTVL.

This clone occurred a few times. V and J are TRBV5-1 and TRBJ2-1, with a tentative D call TRBD1 (5 bases). V gave up 4 bases and J gave up 4 bases, with 12 bases separating them. CDR3 length: 14 residues. Per the germline V gene, CDR1 is SGHRS and CDR2 is YFSETQ. The CDR3 DNA follows: TGCGCCAGCAGCCCGACAGCTCTTTACAATGAGCAGTTCTTC. Translated, it gives CASSPTALYNEQFF.

The V call is TRBV12-5, the J call TRBJ2-7; no definite D call. This CDR3 region has 14 residues. Trimming removed 3 bases at V and 0 bases at J, with 9 bases between. The germline V gene has CDR1 LGHNT and CDR2 FRNRAP. CDR3 bases: TGTGCTAGTGGTTTTGCAGGAACCTCCTACGAGCAGTACTTC. Residues: CASGFAGTSYEQYF.

As regards this clone: The same CDR3 is also encoded by other DNA sequences in this sample. The chain recombines TRBV18 with TRBJ1-1, with unresolved D. V was shortened by 2 bases and J by 3 bases, with 7 bases between the two germline ends. Germline V gene lookup returns CDR1 KGHSH and CDR2 LQKENI. The CDR3 totals 13 residues. CDR3 amino acids: CASSPGQDTEAFF. CDR3 DNA sequence: TGTGCCAGCTCACCAGGGCAAGACACTGAAGCTTTCTTT.